Below, 13 T cell receptor beta chains from the same sample are listed, as sequenced in a study of T cells in Graves' hyperthyroidism and ophthalmopathy. Researchers took RNA transcripts and amplified the TCR beta CDR3 regions from them. HTBI primers drove first-round RT-PCR of the TCR CDR3. MiXCR, run by TCRdb on the multiplex PCR reads, gives a single entry per CDR3 protein. The sample includes 350,000 to 450,000 distinct CDR3 sequences, around an eighth of them seen just once. The sample taken for sequencing was blood. The receptor source for this set is a man aged 45-65 years with Graves' ophthalmopathy.

In this sample, this clonotype turned up many times. J is TRBJ2-7 and V is TRBV2; no reliable D call. Trimming took 1 base from V and 4 from J, leaving 5 bases between them. The CDR3 loop spans 12 amino acids. CDR1 and CDR2 from the germline V gene are SNHLY and FYNNEI. The CDR3 sequence is CASSEDRYEQYF. The CDR3 DNA follows: TGTGCCAGCAGTGAAGATAGGTACGAGCAGTACTTC.

V and J are TRBV6-5 and TRBJ2-4; 8 bases agree with TRBD1. Germline V gene lookup returns CDR1 MNHEY and CDR2 SVGAGI. The V gene end was trimmed by 0 bases and the J gene end by 0 bases; junction bases not matched to a gene: 4. The CDR3 covers 17 residues. The CDR3 DNA reads as TGTGCCAGCAGTTACTCGTTCAGGGGGCTAGCCAAAAACATTCAGTACTTC. It codes for CASSYSFRGLAKNIQYF.

This clonotype has at least ten counts. The V and J genes are TRBV6-1 and TRBJ1-1, with D unclear. The CDR3 totals 13 residues. V lost 6 bases, J lost 2 bases, and 10 bases lay in between. From germline, CDR1 is MNHNS and CDR2 SASEGT. Here the CDR3 reads CASSQDVNTEAFF. CDR3 coding DNA: TGTGCCAGCAGCCAGGACGTTAACACTGAAGCTTTCTTT.

In this sample, this clonotype turned up many times. The chain carries TRBV20-1 and TRBJ2-3, with a possible D match to TRBD2 (5 bases). CDR3 length: 11 amino acids. V was pared by 3 bases and J by 9 bases, with 10 bases between. From germline, CDR1 is DFQATT and CDR2 SNEGSKA (reference sequence). The CDR3 is CSASDGETQYF. The CDR3 bases are TGCAGTGCTAGTGATGGGGAGACGCAGTATTTT.

This clonotype has just a few counts. This sequence joins TRBV6-1 and TRBJ2-7, with D hard to call. V was clipped by 6 bases and J by 4 bases, with 13 bases between them. CDR1 MNHNS and CDR2 SASEGT come from the germline V gene. The CDR3 covers 13 residues. CDR3 sequence: CASSLSPLYEQYF. CDR3 sequence (DNA): TGTGCCAGCAGCCTCTCCCCCCTATACGAGCAGTACTTC.

This clonotype was recorded a few times. The chain is built from TRBV2 and TRBJ2-1, with TRBD1 identical over 10 bases. This CDR3 contains 15 residues. The junction had 4 bases not matched to a gene; V was cut back by 6 bases and J by 2 bases. Germline V gene data show CDR1 as SNHLY and CDR2 as FYNNEI. The CDR3, as DNA: TGTGCCAGCAGAGCCGGGACAGGGGCCTACAATGAGCAGTTCTTC. Protein product: CASRAGTGAYNEQFF.

This clonotype was detected ten times or more. The J gene is TRBJ2-7, the V gene TRBV30; 16 bases fit TRBD2. CDR3 length equals 17 residues. V lost 4 bases to trimming and J lost 0 bases; unmatched junction nucleotides: 6. Per the germline V gene, CDR1 is GTSNPN and CDR2 is SVGIG (reference sequence). CDR3 bases: TGTGCCTGGACCACGGGACTAGCGGGAGGGAGCTCCTACGAGCAGTACTTC. Translating it yields CAWTTGLAGGSSYEQYF. Using reference TRBV30 and TRBJ2-7 for the parts outside the CDR3, the full variable domain is SQTIHQWPATLVQPVGSPLSLECTVEGTSNPNLYWYRQAAGRGLQLLFYSVGIGQISSEVPQNLSASRPQDRQFILSSKKLLLSDSGFYLCAWTTGLAGGSSYEQYFGPGTRLTVT.

The V gene is TRBV12-3 or TRBV12-4, the J gene TRBJ2-1, with 8 bases lining up with TRBD2. J was trimmed by 9 bases and V by 6 bases; bases with no gene match: 19. CDR3 length: 17 residues. The CDR3 sequence: CASRARERGSLDPEQFF. In DNA, the CDR3 is TGTGCCAGCAGGGCGCGGGAGCGGGGGTCCTTGGATCCTGAGCAGTTCTTC.

CDR3 in amino acids: CASSPLAGGFHEQYF. For the CDR3, the DNA is TGTGCCAGCAGCCCACTAGCGGGAGGGTTCCACGAGCAGTACTTC. This chain uses TRBV12-3 or TRBV12-4 with TRBJ2-7; 13 bases agree with TRBD2. V gave up 6 bases and J gave up 5 bases; unmatched junction bases: 7. The CDR3 runs 15 residues.

This chain links TRBV7-2 with TRBJ2-3; 8 nucleotides agree with TRBD2. The CDR3 has 14 amino acids. The germline gives CDR1 SGHTA, CDR2 FQGNSA. Trimming took 2 bases from V and 5 from J; bases not matched to a gene: 3. The CDR3 loop is CASSLRGGIDTQYF. The CDR3 DNA reads TGTGCCAGCAGCTTACGGGGGGGGATAGATACGCAGTATTTT.

This clonotype was recorded at least ten times. The chain joins TRBV7-9 to TRBJ2-5; unclear D gene. The CDR3 consists of 13 residues. The germline V gene encodes CDR1 SEHNR and CDR2 FQNEAQ (reference sequence). V dropped 5 bases and J dropped 2 bases, with 9 bases sitting between them. The CDR3 DNA sequence: TGTGCCAGCAGCCATGACTCGCAAGAGACCCAGTACTTC. It translates to CASSHDSQETQYF.

The sample holds many counts of this clonotype. The chain combines TRBV3-1 with TRBJ2-7; TRBD1 matches 10 bases. Germline lookup yields CDR1 LGHDT and CDR2 YNNKEL (reference sequence). The CDR3 covers 14 residues. Trimming cost V 4 bases and J 5 bases; bases outside gene matches: 5. The CDR3 nucleotides are TGTGCCAGCAGCCGGGGACAGGGGATCCACGAGCAGTACTTC. Protein: CASSRGQGIHEQYF.

This clonotype was picked up a small number of times. The CDR3 is CASSKFSSPDAPRDTQYF. The CDR3 DNA reads TGTGCCAGCAGCAAGTTTAGCTCCCCCGACGCCCCAAGGGATACGCAGTATTTT. The chain uses TRBV7-9 and TRBJ2-3, with no clear D. Trimming left V 5 bases short and J 6 bases short, with 27 bases between. Germline V gene sequence: CDR1 SEHNR, CDR2 FQNEAQ (reference sequence). This CDR3 region has 18 residues.